This T cell receptor (beta chain) is drawn from a study of cytomegalovirus exposure and HLA in healthy donors. As regards this clone: Its antigen is undetermined.

The study, taken as a whole, reports: Another analysis was done later, and it associated roughly 15,000 TCR beta sequences with HLA alleles at 0.05 false discovery rate.

Regarding donors, all were healthy bone marrow donors. This CDR3 spans 13 amino acids. Trimming removed 6 bases from V and 9 bases from J; junction bases left unmatched: 6. Germline V gene lookup returns CDR1 MNHEY and CDR2 SMNVEV (reference sequence). This PCR relied on a set of 60 Vbeta primers and 13 Jbeta primers. Some clones are missing from TCRdb's copy, which holds only in-frame ones; the method was immunoSEQ multiplex PCR. The data contain about 200,000 clones, roughly 79% of them seen just once; the ten biggest clones take up approximately 2%. The rearrangement joins TRBV27 to TRBJ1-5; 9 bases match TRBD1. This TCR was recovered from a male donor in good health and CMV-seronegative. Source material: PBMCs. The CDR3 DNA reads as TGTGCCAGCAGACAGGGGGCCGGGGGGCCCCAGCATTTT. This encodes CASRQGAGGPQHF.